The 30 T cell receptor beta chains below all came from one sample that was sequenced in a study of PD-L1 blockade in urothelial cancer. Noted time point: peripheral blood 6 weeks after treatment start. Only in-frame clones appear in the TCRdb table, and some are missing; sequencing was by immunoSEQ multiplex PCR. Here the sample spans approximately 120,000 clones, about 83% being singletons. This sample comprised PBMCs, obtained around atezolizumab (anti-PD-L1) treatment. The receptors were sampled from a man aged 45-65 years with urothelial cancer.

The chain carries TRBV15 and TRBJ2-3; weak D call: TRBD2 (7 bases). The CDR3 has 17 amino acids. Trimming took 4 bases from V and 4 from J, leaving 21 bases between them. CDR1 is LNHNV, CDR2 YYDKDF, per germline (reference sequence). CDR3 nucleotide sequence: TGTGCCACCAGCAAAAGGGGCACAGGGAGGGTGGCAGATACGCAGTATTTT. Amino acid sequence: CATSKRGTGRVADTQYF.

This sequence joins TRBV6-1 and TRBJ1-1; TRBD1 might be the D (6 bases). Trimming took 5 bases from V and 9 from J, leaving 19 bases between them. The germline CDR1 and CDR2 sequences are MNHNS and SASEGT. The CDR3 totals 14 residues. Here the CDR3 reads CASSPSPDRVKAFF. CDR3 nucleotide sequence: TGTGCCAGCAGTCCATCCCCGGACAGAGTGAAAGCTTTCTTT.

The V call is TRBV15, the J call TRBJ1-6, with 9 positions matching TRBD1. This CDR3 is 19 amino acids long. Germline-derived CDR1 and CDR2 are LNHNV and YYDKDF (reference sequence). The V gene end was trimmed by 5 bases and the J gene end by 7 bases; junction bases not matched to a gene: 18. The CDR3 region is CATSPRIGQGMGTNSPLHF. The DNA of the CDR3 is TGTGCCACCAGCCCTCGGATCGGACAGGGGATGGGGACAAATTCACCCCTCCACTTT.

This chain links TRBV5-6 with TRBJ1-3; possibly TRBD1 for D (5 bases). The V end lost 1 base, the J end lost 0 bases, and 8 bases lay between the germline ends. The CDR3 has 15 residues. Germline V gene sequence: CDR1 SGHDT, CDR2 YYEEEE. The CDR3 coding sequence is TGTGCCAGCAGCTTGAGGGGCCTCTCTGGAAACACCATATATTTT. This sequence encodes CASSLRGLSGNTIYF.

The CDR3 region is CASSEGAGENQPQHF. CDR3 bases: TGTGCCAGCAGTGAAGGTGCGGGGGAGAATCAGCCCCAGCATTTT. The rearrangement joins TRBV6-1 to TRBJ1-5, with D perhaps TRBD1 (5 bases). V was cut by 1 base and J by 4 bases, with 11 bases left in between. This CDR3 comprises 15 residues. CDR1 is MNHNS, CDR2 SASEGT, per germline.

V and J are TRBV6-5 and TRBJ2-4; 7 bases map to TRBD2. V shed 0 bases and J 7 bases; nucleotides not matched to a gene: 6. CDR1 MNHEY and CDR2 SVGAGI come from the germline V gene. The CDR3 covers 15 residues. DNA of the CDR3: TGTGCCAGCAGTTACTCATTGTGGGAGGGCAACATTCAGTACTTC. It yields the protein CASSYSLWEGNIQYF.

This clone was seen a few times. This chain links TRBV15 with TRBJ1-6, with no clear D. Germline lookup yields CDR1 LNHNV and CDR2 YYDKDF (reference sequence). The CDR3 length is 13 residues. V lost 1 base, J lost 7 bases, and 5 bases lay in between. The CDR3 DNA is TGTGCCACCAGCAGAGTACTGAATTCACCCCTCCACTTT. Translating it yields CATSRVLNSPLHF. Filled out from reference TRBV15 and TRBJ1-6, the complete variable domain reads DAMVIQNPRYQVTQFGKPVTLSCSQTLNHNVMYWYQQKSSQAPKLLFHYYDKDFNNEADTPDNFQSRRPNTSFCFLDIRSPGLGDTAMYLCATSRVLNSPLHFGNGTRLTVT.

The genes are TRBV19 and TRBJ1-2; perhaps TRBD1 as D (6 bases). Trimming removed 6 bases from V and 5 bases from J, with 19 bases in between. CDR1 and CDR2 (germline): LNHDA, SQIVND (reference sequence). CDR3 size: 15 residues. The CDR3 DNA reads as TGTGCCAGTAGAACCGCTGACAGGCAATGGTATGGCTACACCTTC. Protein sequence: CASRTADRQWYGYTF. Looking up the rest from reference TRBV19 and TRBJ1-2 gives the full variable domain: DGGITQSPKYLFRKEGQNVTLSCEQNLNHDAMYWYRQDPGQGLRLIYYSQIVNDFQKGDIAEGYSVSREKKESFPLTVTSAQKNPTAFYLCASRTADRQWYGYTFGSGTRLTVV.

V is TRBV28 and J is TRBJ1-5, with 7 positions matching TRBD1. CDR3 size: 14 residues. Germline V lookup: CDR1 MDHEN, CDR2 SYDVKM. V shed 5 bases, J shed 6 bases, and the junction held 7 bases outside the gene matches. CDR3 sequence: CASSPARDSQPQHF. CDR3 DNA: TGTGCCAGCAGTCCCGCCAGGGACAGTCAGCCCCAGCATTTT.

This clone was recorded only once. The chain has TRBV7-8 and TRBJ2-7; TRBD2 aligns across 13 bases. Germline CDR1 SGHVS, CDR2 FQNEAQ. The CDR3 sequence is 18 residues long. The ends lost 1 base at V and 3 bases at J; junction bases unmatched: 9. CDR3 sequence (DNA): TGTGCCAGCAGCTTAGGAACAGGTGGGACTAGCGGGATCTACGAGCAGTACTTC. It is translated as CASSLGTGGTSGIYEQYF.

The CDR3 nucleotides read TGTGCCAGCAGCGGTGGACTAGCGGGAAACACAGATACGCAGTATTTT. It yields the protein CASSGGLAGNTDTQYF. The gene calls are TRBV9 and TRBJ2-3; 12 bases align to TRBD2. Trimming removed 3 bases from V and 2 bases from J; junction bases left unmatched: 4. The CDR3 sequence is 16 residues long. Looked up from germline, CDR1 is SGDLS and CDR2 is YYNGEE.

The genes are TRBV28 and TRBJ2-7, with TRBD1 matching 8 bases. After removal of 4 bases from V and 6 bases from J, the junction contained 11 bases not matched to a gene. Germline assignment: CDR1 MDHEN and CDR2 SYDVKM. CDR3 length equals 15 residues. DNA for the CDR3: TGTGCCAGCAGTTGGGCCGACAGGGGCTTTGGCGAGCAGTACTTC. This translates into CASSWADRGFGEQYF.

This clone occurred once. The chain recombines TRBV6-5 with TRBJ2-5, with 8 bases aligning to TRBD2. CDR1 and CDR2 from the germline V gene are MNHEY and SVGAGI. The CDR3 has 15 amino acids. Trimming at V came to 7 bases and at J to 9 bases, leaving 16 bases not matched to a gene. CDR3 sequence: CASKRGGTRIASQYF. CDR3 DNA sequence: TGTGCCAGCAAACGCGGCGGGACTAGGATTGCGTCCCAGTACTTC.

The chain recombines TRBV20-1 with TRBJ1-4; D unresolved. Per germline, CDR1 DFQATT and CDR2 SNEGSKA (reference sequence). V shed 3 bases and J shed 6 bases, with 5 bases lying between them. The CDR3 totals 11 residues. The CDR3 loop is CSASHYEKLFF. The CDR3 DNA sequence: TGCAGTGCTAGTCATTATGAAAAACTGTTTTTT.

This chain's CDR3 is CAISEALINTEAFF. The CDR3 DNA reads as TGTGCCATCAGTGAGGCGTTAATTAACACTGAAGCTTTCTTT. The V and J genes are TRBV10-3 and TRBJ1-1; D unresolved. Trimming removed 2 bases at V and 2 bases at J, with 9 bases between. The V gene's germline CDR1 is ENHRY and CDR2 SYGVKD. The CDR3 has 14 residues.

V is TRBV6-1 and J is TRBJ2-2, with 8 bases aligning to TRBD1. From germline, CDR1 is MNHNS and CDR2 SASEGT. Germline trimming cut 4 bases from V and 5 bases from J; bases unmatched to any gene: 12. CDR3 length: 17 residues. CDR3 protein: CASSASLGRGRTGELFF. CDR3 sequence (DNA): TGTGCCAGCAGTGCCTCGCTGGGCAGGGGGCGAACCGGGGAGCTGTTTTTT.

V usage is TRBV9 and J usage is TRBJ1-6; TRBD1 aligns across 8 bases. The germline V gene encodes CDR1 SGDLS and CDR2 YYNGEE. The CDR3 consists of 16 residues. J lost 4 bases, V lost 3 bases, and 6 bases had no gene match. CDR3 region: CASSASTGAYNSPLHF. CDR3 nucleotides: TGTGCCAGCAGCGCGTCGACAGGGGCGTATAATTCACCCCTCCACTTT. Drawing the rest from reference TRBV9 and TRBJ1-6, the complete variable domain is DSGVTQTPKHLITATGQRVTLRCSPRSGDLSVYWYQQSLDQGLQFLIQYYNGEERAKGNILERFSAQQFPDLHSELNLSSLELGDSALYFCASSASTGAYNSPLHFGNGTRLTVT.

CDR3 sequence (DNA): TGTGCCAGCAGCTCGTTAAGGGGAACAGCACTAGCCAAAAACATTCAGTACTTC. Amino acids: CASSSLRGTALAKNIQYF. The V gene is TRBV5-6, the J gene TRBJ2-4; the D gene is possibly TRBD1 (5 bases). The CDR3 contains 18 residues. Trimming stripped 3 bases from V and 0 bases from J, with 19 bases between. Per the germline V gene, CDR1 is SGHDT and CDR2 is YYEEEE.

As DNA, the CDR3 is TGCAGCGTTGCCAAACTAGCGGGCGGAGTCGATACGCAGTATTTT. This codes for CSVAKLAGGVDTQYF. The rearrangement joins TRBV29-1 to TRBJ2-3; 9 nucleotides line up with TRBD2. Germline CDR1 SQVTM, CDR2 ANQGSEA. V lost 4 bases, J lost 6 bases, and 11 bases stayed unmatched. The CDR3 has 15 residues.

V and J are TRBV18 and TRBJ2-1; 7 nucleotides match TRBD2. Per germline, CDR1 KGHSH and CDR2 LQKENI. The trim removed 5 bases at V and 5 bases at J, leaving 6 bases unmatched. The length of the CDR3 is 14 residues. The CDR3 DNA follows: TGTGCCAGCTCAGCGGGAGTACGAAACAATGAGCAGTTCTTC. Protein product: CASSAGVRNNEQFF.

This chain joins TRBV6-1 and TRBJ2-1; tentatively, D is TRBD2 (6 bases). The CDR3 sequence is 13 residues long. Looked up from germline, CDR1 is MNHNS and CDR2 is SASEGT. V lost 5 bases and J lost 10, with 15 bases in between. The CDR3 here is CASSRREVGEQFF. CDR3 bases: TGTGCCAGCAGTCGGAGGGAGGTAGGAGAGCAGTTCTTC.

This chain links TRBV11-2 with TRBJ2-7; 8 bases are shared with TRBD1. V shed 2 bases, J shed 2 bases, and the junction held 2 bases outside the gene matches. The CDR3 loop spans 14 amino acids. CDR1 and CDR2 (germline): SGHAT, FQNNGV. In nucleotides, the CDR3 is TGTGCCAGCAGCTTACGACAGGGGACCTACGAGCAGTACTTC. Amino acids: CASSLRQGTYEQYF.

This chain joins TRBV29-1 and TRBJ1-5; D remains unclear. Germline assignment: CDR1 SQVTM and CDR2 ANQGSEA. CDR3 length equals 13 residues. V lost 2 bases and J 7 bases, leaving 12 bases between the germline ends. DNA of the CDR3: TGCAGCGTTGAACCCGGAGCGGGACAGCCCCAGCATTTT. Protein product: CSVEPGAGQPQHF.

The chain is built from TRBV27 and TRBJ2-1, with 13 bases fitting TRBD2. Germline CDR1 reads MNHEY; CDR2 reads SMNVEV (reference sequence). V dropped 5 bases and J dropped 2; count of bases not matched to a gene: 3. The CDR3 totals 16 residues. CDR3 protein: CASSAGLAGTYNEQFF. The CDR3 DNA is TGTGCCAGCAGTGCGGGACTAGCGGGAACCTACAATGAGCAGTTCTTC.

This sequence joins TRBV7-9 and TRBJ2-1; 8 nucleotides match TRBD1. The CDR3 totals 14 residues. V dropped 1 base and J dropped 8; count of bases not matched to a gene: 4. CDR1 SEHNR and CDR2 FQNEAQ come from the germline V gene (reference sequence). CDR3 sequence: CASSLGQGSDEQFF. The CDR3 DNA reads TGTGCCAGCAGCTTAGGACAGGGGAGCGATGAGCAGTTCTTC.

This chain connects TRBV11-1 to TRBJ2-2; weak D call: TRBD2 (6 bases). Germline CDR1 and CDR2: SGHAT and FQDESV (reference sequence). V gave up 3 bases and J gave up 6 bases, with 8 bases separating them. This CDR3 is 13 amino acids long. In DNA form, the CDR3 reads TGTGCCAGCAGCTTCGTAGCGGCCGGGGAGCTGTTTTTT. As protein: CASSFVAAGELFF.

In its sample, this clone was seen a few times. CDR3 amino acids: CASSSIPGLNSEQFF. In DNA, the CDR3 is TGCGCCAGCAGCTCGATTCCGGGACTAAATAGTGAGCAGTTCTTC. V and J are TRBV5-1 and TRBJ2-1; 7 bases agree with TRBD2. The CDR3 covers 15 residues. Germline V gene lookup returns CDR1 SGHRS and CDR2 YFSETQ. V was pared by 3 bases and J by 9 bases, with 12 bases of the junction left unmatched.

The chain employs TRBV30 and TRBJ1-1, with a possible D match to TRBD1 (5 bases). The length of the CDR3 is 14 residues. V lost 4 bases and J 4 bases, leaving 16 bases between the germline ends. The V gene's germline CDR1 is GTSNPN and CDR2 SVGIG (reference sequence). CDR3 residues: CAWTNAPGATEAFF. The CDR3 DNA is TGTGCCTGGACCAACGCCCCTGGGGCCACTGAAGCTTTCTTT.

The V gene is TRBV19, the J gene TRBJ1-1; no definite D call. This CDR3 contains 13 residues. Germline CDR1 LNHDA, CDR2 SQIVND (reference sequence). V gave up 7 bases and J gave up 7 bases, with 16 bases separating them. CDR3 sequence: CASIVGAGFEAFF. As DNA, the CDR3 is TGTGCCAGTATCGTGGGCGCGGGGTTTGAAGCTTTCTTT.

The chain combines TRBV19 with TRBJ1-5; TRBD1 might be the D (6 bases). V dropped 2 bases and J dropped 6 bases, with 17 bases sitting between them. The CDR3 contains 16 residues. CDR1 and CDR2 (germline): LNHDA, SQIVND (reference sequence). Written as DNA, the CDR3 is TGTGCCAGTAGTATAAGCCTTATGCAGGGGACTCAGCCCCAGCATTTT. This translates into CASSISLMQGTQPQHF. The full variable domain, completed using reference TRBV19 and TRBJ1-5, is DGGITQSPKYLFRKEGQNVTLSCEQNLNHDAMYWYRQDPGQGLRLIYYSQIVNDFQKGDIAEGYSVSREKKESFPLTVTSAQKNPTAFYLCASSISLMQGTQPQHFGDGTRLSIL.